Shown below are 24 T cell receptor beta chains from a single sample sequenced in a study of blood T cell repertoires in COVID-19. Profiled with immunoSEQ multiplex PCR; TCRdb holds only in-frame clones, not every one. Here the sample spans about 71,000 clones, roughly 83% being singletons. The sample consisted of peripheral blood. The receptors were gathered from a young man with COVID-19, enrolled during active disease.

With regard to this clone: The sample contains more than one DNA sequence encoding this CDR3. V usage is TRBV5-1 and J usage is TRBJ1-1, with D unclear. The CDR3 is 12 amino acids. Between the trimmed V and J ends, which lost 0 bases and 6 bases, there was a span of 6 bases. Germline CDR1 SGHRS, CDR2 YFSETQ. CDR3 DNA sequence: TGCGCCAGCAGCTTGGATCGGTCTGAAGCTTTCTTT. Amino acids: CASSLDRSEAFF.

The chain couples TRBV6-5 to TRBJ2-7, with 11 bases fitting TRBD2. The germline V gene encodes CDR1 MNHEY and CDR2 SVGAGI. This CDR3 has 15 residues. Germline trimming cut 6 bases from V and 5 bases from J; bases unmatched to any gene: 9. CDR3 residues: CASRQLAGAGNEQYF. Written as DNA, the CDR3 is TGTGCCAGCAGGCAACTAGCGGGAGCAGGGAACGAGCAGTACTTC.

This sequence joins TRBV27 and TRBJ1-3, with 7 bases lining up with TRBD1. Germline CDR1 MNHEY, CDR2 SMNVEV (reference sequence). After removal of 5 bases from V and 3 bases from J, the junction contained 4 bases not matched to a gene. The CDR3 is 14 amino acids. For the CDR3, the DNA is TGTGCCAGCAGTGCCAGGGGGTATGGAAACACCATATATTTT. It codes for CASSARGYGNTIYF.

V and J are TRBV19 and TRBJ2-5; no reliable D call. This CDR3 spans 12 amino acids. Trimming took off 5 bases at V and 5 bases at J, with 9 bases between the two ends. Germline CDR1 LNHDA, CDR2 SQIVND (reference sequence). The CDR3 nucleotides read TGTGCCAGTAGTCCAAATTTGGAGACCCAGTACTTC. Its protein product is CASSPNLETQYF.

This chain links TRBV21-1 with TRBJ2-5; the table's TRBD1 call for D was not verified on the DNA. TRBV21-1 is described as a pseudogene. This CDR3 is built from 13 residues. CDR3: CASSPTGFETQYF. The CDR3 DNA reads TGTGCCAGCAGTCCGACAGGGTTCGAGACCCAGTACTTC.

This chain links TRBV28 with TRBJ1-2; 10 bases align to TRBD1. The CDR3 has 15 amino acids. Germline CDR1 MDHEN, CDR2 SYDVKM. Trimming took 3 bases from V and 8 from J; bases not matched to a gene: 9. The CDR3 region has the DNA TGTGCCAGCAGTTTCGACAGGGGGCGCTTGTCCGGCTACACCTTC. This encodes CASSFDRGRLSGYTF.

The chain joins TRBV6-5 to TRBJ2-3; perhaps TRBD2 as D (5 bases). V was cut by 5 bases and J by 1 base, with 10 bases left in between. The CDR3 totals 14 residues. The germline gives CDR1 MNHEY, CDR2 SVGAGI. CDR3 nucleotides: TGTGCCAGCAGTCCTAATAGCGGCACAGATACGCAGTATTTT. Protein sequence: CASSPNSGTDTQYF.

The chain has TRBV5-4 and TRBJ2-1; D perhaps matches TRBD2 (5 bases). Germline lookup yields CDR1 SGHNT and CDR2 YYREEE (reference sequence). V gave up 5 bases and J gave up 8 bases, with 5 bases separating them. The length of the CDR3 is 10 residues. CDR3 sequence (DNA): TGTGCCAGCAGGGGAGATGAGCAGTTCTTC. It specifies CASRGDEQFF.

The V and J genes are TRBV28 and TRBJ2-7, with TRBD2 as a possible D gene (6 bases). The CDR3 contains 14 residues. Per germline, CDR1 MDHEN and CDR2 SYDVKM. V lost 1 base and J 3 bases, leaving 10 bases between the germline ends. The CDR3 nucleotides read TGTGCCAGCAGTTTATCGGGCGGGGTCTACGAGCAGTACTTC. It specifies CASSLSGGVYEQYF.

This clone was counted between two and nine times. The rearrangement uses TRBV7-9 and TRBJ2-7; 7 bases agree with TRBD1. The CDR3 consists of 14 residues. The J segment lost 1 base and the V segment lost 5 bases, leaving 5 bases of the junction unmatched. Germline lookup yields CDR1 SEHNR and CDR2 FQNEAQ (reference sequence). CDR3 protein: CASSPQGSSYEQYF. The CDR3 bases are TGTGCCAGCAGCCCACAGGGGTCTTCCTACGAGCAGTACTTC.

The chain combines TRBV10-3 with TRBJ1-1; no firm D call. This CDR3 has 11 amino acids. Per the germline V gene, CDR1 is ENHRY and CDR2 is SYGVKD. Trimming took 4 bases from V and 2 from J, leaving 2 bases between them. This chain's CDR3 is CAISANTEAFF. In DNA, the CDR3 is TGTGCCATCAGTGCAAACACTGAAGCTTTCTTT.

This clone was detected only a few times. The gene calls are TRBV7-3 and TRBJ1-2; the D gene is possibly TRBD1 (6 bases). CDR1 and CDR2 (germline): SGHTA, FQGTGA. This CDR3 comprises 13 residues. V gave up 5 bases and J gave up 5 bases, with 12 bases separating them. The CDR3 DNA reads as TGTGCCAGCAGCCCAAATGGACAGTATGGCTACACCTTC. It encodes CASSPNGQYGYTF.

This chain connects TRBV28 to TRBJ2-2; 12 positions agree with TRBD2. With 6 bases clipped from V and 4 bases from J, the junction kept 3 bases outside the gene matches. Germline CDR1 and CDR2: MDHEN and SYDVKM. The CDR3 has 15 residues. The DNA of the CDR3 is TGTGCCAGCAGGGGGACTAGCGGGCCCACCGGGGAGCTGTTTTTT. As protein: CASRGTSGPTGELFF.

Regarding this clone: A much bigger clone sits one base away, suggesting this may be a read error. This same CDR3 is encoded by further DNA sequences in the sample. The rearrangement joins TRBV6-1 to TRBJ2-3; 11 bases fit TRBD2. V shed 2 bases and J 4 bases; nucleotides not matched to a gene: 2. Germline CDR1 MNHNS, CDR2 SASEGT. The CDR3 loop spans 15 amino acids. Here the CDR3 DNA reads TGTGCCAGCAGTGAACTAGCGGGAGGCCCAGATACGCAGTATTTT. Encoded protein: CASSELAGGPDTQYF.

J is TRBJ2-1 and V is TRBV28, with a weak D call TRBD2 (6 bases). The CDR3 contains 14 residues. CDR1 MDHEN and CDR2 SYDVKM come from the germline V gene. The V end lost 0 bases, the J end lost 4 bases, and 7 bases lay between the germline ends. This CDR3 is CASSLWGGYNEQFF. CDR3 bases: TGTGCCAGCAGTTTATGGGGGGGTTACAATGAGCAGTTCTTC.

This chain links TRBV28 with TRBJ1-2; a possible D gene is TRBD1 (6 bases). The CDR3 loop spans 14 amino acids. V was trimmed by 6 bases and J by 10 bases, leaving 21 bases between them. The germline gives CDR1 MDHEN, CDR2 SYDVKM. The CDR3 DNA reads TGTGCCAGCAGCTCGAAGACAGGTTATTTAGACTACACCTTC. It is translated as CASSSKTGYLDYTF.

V gene TRBV27 combines with J gene TRBJ1-1; D gene unclear. Germline V lookup: CDR1 MNHEY, CDR2 SMNVEV (reference sequence). Trimming pared 5 bases from V and 7 bases from J, leaving 17 bases between. The CDR3 spans 14 residues. The CDR3 spells CASSTRGGIGEAFF. CDR3 nucleotide sequence: TGTGCCAGCAGTACCCGAGGAGGGATTGGTGAAGCTTTCTTT.

This clone was seen just once. The chain is built from TRBV3-1 (or the pseudogene TRBV3-2) and TRBJ2-1; 7 bases are shared with TRBD1. Per germline, CDR1 LGHDT and CDR2 YNNKEL (reference sequence). CDR3 length: 15 amino acids. V was clipped by 5 bases and J by 5 bases; unmatched bases: 9. In DNA form, the CDR3 reads TGTGCCAGCAGCTCAAGGACAGGTCATCACAATGAGCAGTTCTTC. Its translation is CASSSRTGHHNEQFF.

CDR3 DNA sequence: TGTGCCAGCAGTACACAGGGGGCAGGTCAGCCCCAGCATTTT. Its translation is CASSTQGAGQPQHF. The genes are TRBV27 and TRBJ1-5; 9 bases are a match to TRBD1. The ends lost 5 bases at V and 6 bases at J; junction bases unmatched: 5. The CDR3 totals 14 residues. Looked up from germline, CDR1 is MNHEY and CDR2 is SMNVEV (reference sequence).

The rearrangement joins TRBV27 to TRBJ1-1; possible D gene TRBD1, 5 bases. V was shortened by 0 bases and J by 6 bases, with 11 bases between the two germline ends. Germline CDR1 and CDR2: MNHEY and SMNVEV (reference sequence). There are 14 residues in the CDR3. CDR3 protein: CASSLSSAGPEAFF. The DNA for the CDR3 is TGTGCCAGCAGTTTATCGTCGGCAGGGCCTGAAGCTTTCTTT.

With respect to this clone: Other DNA sequences of this sample code for an identical CDR3. The V gene is TRBV6-5, the J gene TRBJ2-1; 7 nucleotides agree with TRBD2. In germline, CDR1 is MNHEY, CDR2 SVGAGI. V was pared by 4 bases and J by 4 bases, with 7 bases of the junction left unmatched. The CDR3 length is 15 residues. In DNA form, the CDR3 reads TGTGCCAGCAGTTCGGGATTAGCGGGTTACAATGAGCAGTTCTTC. Protein sequence: CASSSGLAGYNEQFF.

This clone has just a few counts. The chain employs TRBV15 and TRBJ1-2; 7 bases fit TRBD1. The CDR3 extends over 15 amino acids. Per the germline V gene, CDR1 is LNHNV and CDR2 is YYDKDF (reference sequence). Trimming took 3 bases from V and 3 from J; bases not matched to a gene: 7. CDR3 coding DNA: TGTGCCACCAGCAGGCCCCGGCAGGGGGACTATGGCTACACCTTC. Its translation is CATSRPRQGDYGYTF.

The J gene is TRBJ1-2, the V gene TRBV7-9, with 8 nucleotides matching TRBD1. CDR3 length equals 15 residues. With V trimmed by 5 bases and J by 4 bases, 9 bases remained unmatched. The V gene's germline CDR1 is SEHNR and CDR2 FQNEAQ (reference sequence). The CDR3 reads CASSPPTGVAYGYTF. In DNA, the CDR3 is TGTGCCAGCAGCCCCCCGACAGGGGTCGCCTATGGCTACACCTTC.

This chain links TRBV29-1 with TRBJ1-2, with 7 nucleotides matching TRBD1. The germline V gene has CDR1 SQVTM and CDR2 ANQGSEA. This CDR3 has 13 amino acids. V trimming: 6 bases; J trimming: 6 bases; junction bases outside the gene matches: 10. Written as DNA, the CDR3 is TGCAGCGTCGCGCGCGTGGGACAGAATGGCTACACCTTC. Its protein is CSVARVGQNGYTF. The full variable domain, its missing parts supplied by reference TRBV29-1 and TRBJ1-2, is SAVISQKPSRDICQRGTSLTIQCQVDSQVTMMFWYRQQPGQSLTLIATANQGSEATYESGFVIDKFPISRPNLTFSTLTVSNMSPEDSSIYLCSVARVGQNGYTFGSGTRLTVV.